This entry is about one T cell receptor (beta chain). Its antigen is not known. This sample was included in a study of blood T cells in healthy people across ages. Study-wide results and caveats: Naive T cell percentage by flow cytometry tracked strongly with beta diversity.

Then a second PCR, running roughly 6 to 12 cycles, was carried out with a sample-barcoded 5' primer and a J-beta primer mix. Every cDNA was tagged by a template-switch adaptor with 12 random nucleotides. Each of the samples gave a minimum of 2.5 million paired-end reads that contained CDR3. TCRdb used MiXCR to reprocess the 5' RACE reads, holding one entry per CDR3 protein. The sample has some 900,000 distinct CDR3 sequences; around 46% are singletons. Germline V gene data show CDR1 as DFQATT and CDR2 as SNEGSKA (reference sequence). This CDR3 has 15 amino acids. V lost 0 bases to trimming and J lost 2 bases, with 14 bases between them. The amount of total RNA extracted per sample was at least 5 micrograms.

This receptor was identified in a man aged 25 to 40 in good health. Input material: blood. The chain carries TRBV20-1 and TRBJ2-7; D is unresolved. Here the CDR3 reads CSAREPEGQTYEQYF. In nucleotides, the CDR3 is TGCAGTGCTAGAGAGCCCGAAGGGCAGACCTACGAGCAGTACTTC.